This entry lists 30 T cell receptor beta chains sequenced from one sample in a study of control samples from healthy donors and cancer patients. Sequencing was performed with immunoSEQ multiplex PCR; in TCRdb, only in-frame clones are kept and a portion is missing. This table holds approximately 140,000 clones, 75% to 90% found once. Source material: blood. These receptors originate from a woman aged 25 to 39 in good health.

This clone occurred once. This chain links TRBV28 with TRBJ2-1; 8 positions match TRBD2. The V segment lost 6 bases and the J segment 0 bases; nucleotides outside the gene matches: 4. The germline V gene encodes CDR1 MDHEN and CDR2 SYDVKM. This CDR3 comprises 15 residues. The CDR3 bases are TGTGCCAGCAGCCCCGGGACTAGCTCCTACAATGAGCAGTTCTTC. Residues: CASSPGTSSYNEQFF.

The CDR3 bases are TGTGCCAGCAGAAGAGTGGGGAACACTGAAGCTTTCTTT. Translating it yields CASRRVGNTEAFF. This chain links TRBV6-5 with TRBJ1-1; D is ambiguous. This CDR3 has 13 amino acids. The germline gives CDR1 MNHEY, CDR2 SVGAGI. Deletions cut 6 bases from V and 1 base from J, with 9 bases between.

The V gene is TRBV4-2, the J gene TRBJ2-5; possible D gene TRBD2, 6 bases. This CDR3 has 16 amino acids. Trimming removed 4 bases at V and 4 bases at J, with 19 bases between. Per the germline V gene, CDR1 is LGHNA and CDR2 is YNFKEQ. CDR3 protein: CASSLVVQGGSETQYF. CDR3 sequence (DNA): TGTGCCAGCAGCCTCGTAGTTCAGGGAGGCTCAGAGACCCAGTACTTC.

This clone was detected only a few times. The CDR3: CASSSQSGLRTLHF. Written as DNA, the CDR3 is TGTGCCAGCAGTTCCCAATCCGGGCTCCGCACCCTCCACTTT. The chain carries TRBV6-6 and TRBJ1-6; D gene uncertain. V was pared by 4 bases and J by 14 bases, with 18 bases between. The length of the CDR3 is 14 residues. From germline, CDR1 is MNHNY and CDR2 SVGAGI (reference sequence).

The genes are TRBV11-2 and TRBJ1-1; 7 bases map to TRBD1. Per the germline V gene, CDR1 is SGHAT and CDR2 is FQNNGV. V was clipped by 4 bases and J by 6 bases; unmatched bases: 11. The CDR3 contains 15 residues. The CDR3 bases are TGTGCCAGCAGCTCCAGACAGGGATTGAGCGCTGAAGCTTTCTTT. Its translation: CASSSRQGLSAEAFF.

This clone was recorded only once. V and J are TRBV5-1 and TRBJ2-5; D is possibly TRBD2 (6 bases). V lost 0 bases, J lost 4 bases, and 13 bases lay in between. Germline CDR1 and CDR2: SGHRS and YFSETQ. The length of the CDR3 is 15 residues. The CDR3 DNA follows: TGCGCCAGCAGCTTGGCCCGGCGGGAAAGAGAGACCCAGTACTTC. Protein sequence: CASSLARRERETQYF.

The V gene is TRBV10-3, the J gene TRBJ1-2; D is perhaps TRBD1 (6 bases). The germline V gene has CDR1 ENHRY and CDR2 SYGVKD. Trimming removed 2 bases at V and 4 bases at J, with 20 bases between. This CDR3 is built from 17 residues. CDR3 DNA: TGTGCCATCAGTGAGGGGGGCCCCAATCGGTGGGGCTATGGCTACACCTTC. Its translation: CAISEGGPNRWGYGYTF.

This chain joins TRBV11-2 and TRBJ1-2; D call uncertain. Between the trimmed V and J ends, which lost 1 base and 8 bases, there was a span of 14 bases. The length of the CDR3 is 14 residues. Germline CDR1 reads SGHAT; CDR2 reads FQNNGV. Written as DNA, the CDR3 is TGTGCCAGCAGCTTAGGCGCTTACAAACACGGCTACACCTTC. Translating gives CASSLGAYKHGYTF.

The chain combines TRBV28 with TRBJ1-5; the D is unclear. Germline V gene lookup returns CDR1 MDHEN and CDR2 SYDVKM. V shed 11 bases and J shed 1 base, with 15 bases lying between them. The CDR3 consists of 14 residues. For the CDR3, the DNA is TGTGCCGTCCGACGAGAAGCCAGCAATCAGCCCCAGCATTTT. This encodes CAVRREASNQPQHF. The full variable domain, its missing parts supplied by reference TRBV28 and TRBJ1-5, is DVKVTQSSRYLVKRTGEKVFLECVQDMDHENMFWYRQDPGLGLRLIYFSYDVKMKEKGDIPEGYSVSREKKERFSLILESASTNQTSMYLCAVRREASNQPQHFGDGTRLSIL.

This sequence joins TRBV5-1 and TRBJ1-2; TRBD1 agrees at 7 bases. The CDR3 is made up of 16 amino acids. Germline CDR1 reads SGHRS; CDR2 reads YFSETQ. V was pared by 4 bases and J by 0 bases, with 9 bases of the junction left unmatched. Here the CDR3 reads CASSTTGQDSNYGYTF. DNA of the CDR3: TGCGCCAGCAGCACCACCGGACAGGATTCTAACTATGGCTACACCTTC.

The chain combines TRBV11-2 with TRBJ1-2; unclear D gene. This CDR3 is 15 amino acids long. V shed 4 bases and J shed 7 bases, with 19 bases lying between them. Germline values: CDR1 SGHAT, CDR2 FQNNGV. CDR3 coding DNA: TGTGCCAGCAGCTCAGAGGACGACTGGTACTCTGGCTACACCTTC. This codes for CASSSEDDWYSGYTF.

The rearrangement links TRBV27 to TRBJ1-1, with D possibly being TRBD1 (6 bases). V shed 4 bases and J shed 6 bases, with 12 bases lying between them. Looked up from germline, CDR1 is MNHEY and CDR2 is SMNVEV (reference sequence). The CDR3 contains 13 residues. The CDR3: CASSSRGFPEAFF. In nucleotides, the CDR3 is TGTGCCAGCAGTTCCAGGGGTTTTCCTGAAGCTTTCTTT.

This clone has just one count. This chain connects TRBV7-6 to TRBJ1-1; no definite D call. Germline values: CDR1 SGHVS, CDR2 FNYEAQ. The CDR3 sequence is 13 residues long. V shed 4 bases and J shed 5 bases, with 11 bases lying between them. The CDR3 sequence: CASSSVSGTEAFF. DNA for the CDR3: TGTGCCAGCAGCTCAGTGAGTGGGACTGAAGCTTTCTTT.

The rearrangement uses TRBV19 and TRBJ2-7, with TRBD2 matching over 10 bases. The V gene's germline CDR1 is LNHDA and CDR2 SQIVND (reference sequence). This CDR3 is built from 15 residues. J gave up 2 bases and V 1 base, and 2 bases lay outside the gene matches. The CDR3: CASSIGLAGTYEQYF. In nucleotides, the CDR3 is TGTGCCAGTAGTATAGGACTAGCGGGCACCTACGAGCAGTACTTC.

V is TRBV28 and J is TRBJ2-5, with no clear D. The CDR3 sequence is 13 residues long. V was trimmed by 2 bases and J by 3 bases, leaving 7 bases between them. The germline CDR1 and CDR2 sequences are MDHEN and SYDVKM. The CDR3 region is CASSLLYEETQYF. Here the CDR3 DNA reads TGTGCCAGCAGTTTACTATATGAAGAGACCCAGTACTTC.

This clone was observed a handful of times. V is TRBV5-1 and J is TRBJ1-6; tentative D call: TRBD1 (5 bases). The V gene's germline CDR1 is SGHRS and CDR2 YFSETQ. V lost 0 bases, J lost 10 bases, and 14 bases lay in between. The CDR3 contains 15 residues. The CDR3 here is CASSLVDRSVSPLHF. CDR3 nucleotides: TGCGCCAGCAGCTTGGTAGACAGATCGGTATCACCCCTCCACTTT.

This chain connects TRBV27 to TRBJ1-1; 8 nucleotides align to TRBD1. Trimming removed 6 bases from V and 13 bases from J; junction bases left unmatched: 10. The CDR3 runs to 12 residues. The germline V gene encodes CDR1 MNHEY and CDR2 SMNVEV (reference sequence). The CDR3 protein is CASSLAGGVFFF. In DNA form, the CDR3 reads TGTGCCAGCAGCTTGGCAGGGGGCGTTTTTTTCTTT.

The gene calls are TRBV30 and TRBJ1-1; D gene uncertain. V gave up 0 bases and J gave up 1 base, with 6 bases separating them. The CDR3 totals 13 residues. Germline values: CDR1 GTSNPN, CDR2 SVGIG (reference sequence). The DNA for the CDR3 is TGTGCCTGGAGTGTTAGGACGAACACTGAAGCTTTCTTT. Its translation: CAWSVRTNTEAFF.

CDR3 residues: CASSPPGRQETQYF. CDR3 nucleotide sequence: TGTGCCAGCAGTCCTCCGGGACGGCAAGAGACCCAGTACTTC. V gene TRBV27 combines with J gene TRBJ2-5; D tentatively fits TRBD1 or TRBD2 (5 bases each). CDR3 size: 14 residues. With 5 bases removed from V and 2 bases from J, the gap between germline ends came to 12 bases. Germline values: CDR1 MNHEY, CDR2 SMNVEV (reference sequence).

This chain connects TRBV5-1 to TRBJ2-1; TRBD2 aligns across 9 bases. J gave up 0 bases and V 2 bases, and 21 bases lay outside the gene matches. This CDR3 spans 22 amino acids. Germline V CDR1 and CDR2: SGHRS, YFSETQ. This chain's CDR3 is CASSFLPPSLTSGLSSYNEQFF. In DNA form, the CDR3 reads TGCGCCAGCAGCTTTCTGCCGCCCTCGCTGACTAGCGGACTGAGCTCCTACAATGAGCAGTTCTTC.

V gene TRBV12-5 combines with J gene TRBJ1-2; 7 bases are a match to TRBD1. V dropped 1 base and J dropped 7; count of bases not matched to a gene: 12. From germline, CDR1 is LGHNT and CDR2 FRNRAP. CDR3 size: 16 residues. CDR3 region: CASGLGSPGGLGGYTF. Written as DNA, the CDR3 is TGTGCTAGTGGTTTGGGATCGCCAGGGGGGTTAGGTGGCTACACCTTC.

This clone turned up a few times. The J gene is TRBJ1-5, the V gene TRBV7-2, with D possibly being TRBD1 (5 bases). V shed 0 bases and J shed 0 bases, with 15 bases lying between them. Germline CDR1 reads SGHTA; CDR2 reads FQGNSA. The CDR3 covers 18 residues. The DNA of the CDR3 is TGTGCCAGCAGCTTAGCCGGGACGGAGGCTTATAGCAATCAGCCCCAGCATTTT. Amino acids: CASSLAGTEAYSNQPQHF.

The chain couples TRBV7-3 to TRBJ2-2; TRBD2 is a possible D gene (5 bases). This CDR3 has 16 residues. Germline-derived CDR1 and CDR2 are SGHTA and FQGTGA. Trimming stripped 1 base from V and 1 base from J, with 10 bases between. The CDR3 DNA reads TGTGCCAGCAGCTTAAATCCGGGGAAGAACACCGGGGAGCTGTTTTTT. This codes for CASSLNPGKNTGELFF.

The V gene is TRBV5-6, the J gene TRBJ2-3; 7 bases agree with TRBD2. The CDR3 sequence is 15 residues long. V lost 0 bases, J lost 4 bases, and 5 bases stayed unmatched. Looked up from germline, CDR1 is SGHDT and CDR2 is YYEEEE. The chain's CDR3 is CASSLGGRESDTQYF. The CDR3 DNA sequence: TGTGCCAGCAGCTTGGGAGGGAGGGAATCAGATACGCAGTATTTT.

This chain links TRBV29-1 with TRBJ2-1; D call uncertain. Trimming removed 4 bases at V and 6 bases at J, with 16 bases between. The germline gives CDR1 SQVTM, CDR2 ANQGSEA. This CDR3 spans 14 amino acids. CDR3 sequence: CSVAAPIIVNEQFF. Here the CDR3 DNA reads TGCAGCGTTGCGGCACCCATTATCGTCAATGAGCAGTTCTTC.

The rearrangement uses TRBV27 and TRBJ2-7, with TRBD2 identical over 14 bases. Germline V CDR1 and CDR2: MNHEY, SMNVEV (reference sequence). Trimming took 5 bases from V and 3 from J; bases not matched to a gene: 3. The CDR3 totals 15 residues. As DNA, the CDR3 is TGTGCCAGCAGTACAGGACTAGCGGGAGGCTACGAGCAGTACTTC. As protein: CASSTGLAGGYEQYF.

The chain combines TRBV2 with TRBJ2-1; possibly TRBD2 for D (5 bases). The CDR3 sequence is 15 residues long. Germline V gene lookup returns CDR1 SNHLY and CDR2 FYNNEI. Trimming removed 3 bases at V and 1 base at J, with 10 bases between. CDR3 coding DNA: TGTGCCAGCAGTGAGGCCACGGGGTCCTACAATGAGCAGTTCTTC. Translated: CASSEATGSYNEQFF.

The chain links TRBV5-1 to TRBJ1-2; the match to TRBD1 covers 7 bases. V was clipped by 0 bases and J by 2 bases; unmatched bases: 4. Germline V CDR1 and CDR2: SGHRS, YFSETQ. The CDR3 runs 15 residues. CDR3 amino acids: CASSLASTGNYGYTF. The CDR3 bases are TGCGCCAGCAGCTTGGCCTCGACAGGGAACTATGGCTACACCTTC.

In DNA form, the CDR3 reads TGTGCCACCAGCGGCTCCTCAGGGGTGGTGAAGACCCAGTACTTC. Translating it yields CATSGSSGVVKTQYF. V is TRBV15 and J is TRBJ2-5; perhaps TRBD1 as D (6 bases). Trimming cost V 5 bases and J 6 bases, with 19 bases left between them. Germline V lookup: CDR1 LNHNV, CDR2 YYDKDF (reference sequence). This CDR3 is built from 15 residues.

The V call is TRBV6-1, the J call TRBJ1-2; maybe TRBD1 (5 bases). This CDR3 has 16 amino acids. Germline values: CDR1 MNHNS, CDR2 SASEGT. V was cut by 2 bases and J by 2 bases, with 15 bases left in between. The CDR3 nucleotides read TGTGCCAGCAGTGAATGGGTTCGGGACGGAAACTATGGCTACACCTTC. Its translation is CASSEWVRDGNYGYTF.